This T cell receptor beta chain was recovered during a study of T cells in Graves' hyperthyroidism and ophthalmopathy. Study findings and constraints: Peripheral blood also featured most of the thyroid clonotypes expanded above 0.001. Model output signaled ophthalmopathy a median around 5.9 months ahead of onset.

Uncontrolled infections, other autoimmune diseases, pregnancy or lactation led to exclusion of patients. The diagnostic basis comprised clinical symptoms, serum thyroxine and TRAb, thyroid ultrasound and orbital computed tomography. TCR beta CDR3 sequences were amplified from RNA transcripts. First-round RT-PCR of the TCR CDR3 relied on the HTBI primer set. TCRdb re-analysed the multiplex PCR reads in MiXCR, keeping a single row per CDR3 protein. Among 690,000 or so distinct CDR3 sequences listed, 18% were seen once. About this clonotype itself: Antigen specificity is unknown.

V was cut by 4 bases and J by 2 bases, with 13 bases left in between. This CDR3 has 15 amino acids. CDR1 is SGHNT and CDR2 is YYREEE in the germline V gene (reference sequence). This chain joins TRBV5-4 and TRBJ1-5; tentative D call: TRBD1 (5 bases). The TCR comes from a woman aged 50 to 60 with Graves' hyperthyroidism that later progressed to Graves' ophthalmopathy. The sample comprised blood. DNA of the CDR3: TGTGCCAGCAGCGAATGGGGAGGGGGCAATCAGCCCCAGCATTTT. Amino acid sequence: CASSEWGGGNQPQHF.